The subject of this entry is one TCR beta chain. This CDR3 contains 17 residues. V trimming: 6 bases; J trimming: 0 bases; junction bases outside the gene matches: 11. CDR1 is SGDLS, CDR2 YYNGEE, per germline. TCRdb keeps only in-frame clones here, not all; method: immunoSEQ multiplex PCR. The data contain about 62,000 clones, 79% of them singletons. This sample was included in a study of neoadjuvant anti-PD-1 for oral cavity cancer. This chain links TRBV9 with TRBJ2-2, with 7 bases lining up with TRBD1. Sequencing used PBMCs, obtained before nivolumab (anti-PD-1) treatment. The sequence was collected from a person aged 35 to 85 with oral cavity squamous cell carcinoma. The CDR3 DNA is TGTGCCAGCATCCCCTCCCAGGGGACAGCGAACACCGGGGAGCTGTTTTTT. Its translation: CASIPSQGTANTGELFF.